The present entry profiles one T cell receptor beta chain with its context. CDR1 is SGHTS, CDR2 YDEGEE, per germline. V was pared by 1 base and J by 4 bases, with 8 bases between. The CDR3 has 13 residues. This specimen comes from a study of T cell changes during pregnancy in multiple sclerosis. Measured with immunoSEQ multiplex PCR; TCRdb has only the in-frame clones, and not every one. The data hold about 100,000 clones, with roughly 90% observed a single time. The specimen was peripheral blood, collected after pregnancy. This receptor was taken from a female donor with multiple sclerosis, enrolled in a pregnancy study. The chain combines TRBV5-8 with TRBJ2-5; D perhaps matches TRBD2 (5 bases). CDR3 sequence (DNA): TGTGCCAGCAGCTTGCTTGAGGGAGAGACCCAGTACTTC. This codes for CASSLLEGETQYF.